The source of this T cell receptor (beta chain) is a study of cytomegalovirus exposure and HLA in healthy donors. On the study more broadly: The approximately 670 first-cohort repertoires and the 120 or so validation repertoires shared the same platform, a later analysis reported.

Produced via immunoSEQ multiplex PCR; TCRdb's table is partial and in-frame only. The sample lists around 200,000 clones, around 81% occurring once. Study conclusions and caveats: Cytomegalovirus-associated status was assigned to about 150 TCR beta chains.

Per the germline V gene, CDR1 is SNHLY and CDR2 is FYNNEI. Trimming removed 5 bases from V and 5 bases from J; junction bases left unmatched: 6. This CDR3 spans 14 amino acids. A remark on this clone: The antigen is unknown.

Sequences were obtained from PBMCs. The sequence came from a woman between 18 and 29 years old in good health and CMV-seropositive. The V gene is TRBV2, the J gene TRBJ2-5; 9 bases are a match to TRBD1. CDR3 sequence: CASSPDRGRETQYF. The CDR3 nucleotides are TGTGCCAGCAGTCCGGACAGGGGAAGGGAGACCCAGTACTTC.